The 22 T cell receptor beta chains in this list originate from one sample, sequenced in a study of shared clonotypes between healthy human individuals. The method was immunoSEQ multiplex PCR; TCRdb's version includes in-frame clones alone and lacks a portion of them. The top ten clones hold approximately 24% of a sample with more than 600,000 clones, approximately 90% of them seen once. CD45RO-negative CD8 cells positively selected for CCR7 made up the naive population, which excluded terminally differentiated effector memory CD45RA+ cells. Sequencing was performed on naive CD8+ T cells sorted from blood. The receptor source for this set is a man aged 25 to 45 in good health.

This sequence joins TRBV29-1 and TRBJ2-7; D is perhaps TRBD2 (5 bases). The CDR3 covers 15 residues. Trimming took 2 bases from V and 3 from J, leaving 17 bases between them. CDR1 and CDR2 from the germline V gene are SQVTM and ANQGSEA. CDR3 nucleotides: TGCAGCGTTGAATGGGTGTCGGCTAGCAGCTACGAGCAGTACTTC. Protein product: CSVEWVSASSYEQYF.

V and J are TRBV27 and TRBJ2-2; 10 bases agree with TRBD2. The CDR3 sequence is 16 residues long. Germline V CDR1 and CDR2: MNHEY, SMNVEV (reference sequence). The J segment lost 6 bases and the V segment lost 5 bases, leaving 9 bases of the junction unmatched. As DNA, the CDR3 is TGTGCCAGCAGTCAGAATAGCGGGAGGTCTTCCGGGGAGCTGTTTTTT. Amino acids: CASSQNSGRSSGELFF.

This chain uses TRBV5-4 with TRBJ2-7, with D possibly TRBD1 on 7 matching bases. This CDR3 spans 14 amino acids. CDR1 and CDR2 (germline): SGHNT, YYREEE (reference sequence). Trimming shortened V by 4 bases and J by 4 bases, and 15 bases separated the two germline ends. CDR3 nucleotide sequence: TGTGCCAGCAGCATCAGGGGGGTAAGGTACGAGCAGTACTTC. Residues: CASSIRGVRYEQYF.

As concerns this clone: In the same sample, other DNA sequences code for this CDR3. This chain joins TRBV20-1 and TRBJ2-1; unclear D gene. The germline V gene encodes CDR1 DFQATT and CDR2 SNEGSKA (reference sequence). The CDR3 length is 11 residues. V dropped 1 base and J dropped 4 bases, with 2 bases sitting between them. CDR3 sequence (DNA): TGCAGTGCTAGAGGTTACAATGAGCAGTTCTTC. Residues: CSARGYNEQFF.

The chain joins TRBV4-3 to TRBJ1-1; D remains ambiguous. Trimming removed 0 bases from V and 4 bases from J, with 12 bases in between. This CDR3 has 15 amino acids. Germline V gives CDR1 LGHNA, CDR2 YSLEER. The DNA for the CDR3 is TGCGCCAGCAGCCAAGATCAATTAGCAACCACTGAAGCTTTCTTT. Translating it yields CASSQDQLATTEAFF.

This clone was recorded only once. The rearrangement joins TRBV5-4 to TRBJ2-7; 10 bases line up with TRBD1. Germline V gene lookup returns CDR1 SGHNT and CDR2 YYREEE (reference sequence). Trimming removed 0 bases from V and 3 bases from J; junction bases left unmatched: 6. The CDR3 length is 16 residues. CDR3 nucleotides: TGTGCCAGCAGCTTGGATGAGGGACAGGGGTTCTACGAGCAGTACTTC. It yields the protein CASSLDEGQGFYEQYF.

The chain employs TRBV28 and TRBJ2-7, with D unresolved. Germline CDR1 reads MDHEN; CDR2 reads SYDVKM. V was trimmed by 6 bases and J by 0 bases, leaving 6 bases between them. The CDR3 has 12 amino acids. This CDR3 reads CASSYPSYEQYF. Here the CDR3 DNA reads TGTGCCAGCAGCTATCCCTCCTACGAGCAGTACTTC.

CDR3 nucleotide sequence: TGTGCCAGCACTCTGGAGGGGACCGGGGAGCTGTTTTTT. This sequence encodes CASTLEGTGELFF. The chain carries TRBV6-6 and TRBJ2-2; D is possibly TRBD2 (6 bases). The CDR3 sequence is 13 residues long. The germline V gene encodes CDR1 MNHNY and CDR2 SVGAGI (reference sequence). V lost 7 bases to trimming and J lost 5 bases, with 11 bases between them.

The chain's CDR3 is CATDGGSSYNEQFF. The CDR3 nucleotides are TGTGCCACGGACGGGGGGAGCTCCTACAATGAGCAGTTCTTC. The chain couples TRBV11-2 to TRBJ2-1; 7 bases are a match to TRBD2. The ends lost 10 bases at V and 0 bases at J; junction bases unmatched: 6. The CDR3 loop spans 14 amino acids. CDR1 and CDR2 from the germline V gene are SGHAT and FQNNGV.

The CDR3 loop is CASSGEQGSYNEQFF. The CDR3 DNA is TGCGCCAGCAGCGGGGAACAGGGATCCTACAATGAGCAGTTCTTC. The chain employs TRBV5-1 and TRBJ2-1, with D tentatively TRBD1 (6 bases). This CDR3 region has 15 residues. CDR1 is SGHRS and CDR2 is YFSETQ in the germline V gene. Trimming shortened V by 4 bases and J by 1 base, and 12 bases separated the two germline ends.

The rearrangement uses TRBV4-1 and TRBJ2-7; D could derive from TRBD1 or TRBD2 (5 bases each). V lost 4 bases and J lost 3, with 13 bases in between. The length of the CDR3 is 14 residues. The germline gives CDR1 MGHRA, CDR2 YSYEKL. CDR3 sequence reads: CASSRGSGGYEQYF. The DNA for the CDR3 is TGCGCCAGCAGCCGGGGGTCAGGTGGCTACGAGCAGTACTTC.

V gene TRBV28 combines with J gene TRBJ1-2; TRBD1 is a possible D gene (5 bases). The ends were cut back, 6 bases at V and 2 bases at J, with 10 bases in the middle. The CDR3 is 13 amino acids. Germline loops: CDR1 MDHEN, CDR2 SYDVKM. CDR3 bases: TGTGCCAGCAGATTCAGGGAGAACTATGGCTACACCTTC. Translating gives CASRFRENYGYTF.

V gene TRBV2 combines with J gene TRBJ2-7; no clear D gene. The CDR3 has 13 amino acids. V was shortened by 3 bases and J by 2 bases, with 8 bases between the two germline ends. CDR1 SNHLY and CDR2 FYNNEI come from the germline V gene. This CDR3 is CASSDGQPYEQYF. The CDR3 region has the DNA TGTGCCAGCAGTGATGGGCAGCCCTACGAGCAGTACTTC.

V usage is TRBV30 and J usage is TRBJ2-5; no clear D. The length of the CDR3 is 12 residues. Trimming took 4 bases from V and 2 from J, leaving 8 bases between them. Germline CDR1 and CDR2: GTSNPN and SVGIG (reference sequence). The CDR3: CAWNGEQETQYF. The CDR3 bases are TGTGCCTGGAATGGAGAACAAGAGACCCAGTACTTC.

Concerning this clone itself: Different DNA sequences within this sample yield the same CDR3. DNA of the CDR3: TGTGCCACCAGCAGAGACAGGGCCTCCTACAATGAGCAGTTCTTC. It yields the protein CATSRDRASYNEQFF. This chain uses TRBV15 with TRBJ2-1; TRBD1 might be the D (5 bases). Per the germline V gene, CDR1 is LNHNV and CDR2 is YYDKDF (reference sequence). The V end lost 0 bases, the J end lost 0 bases, and 6 bases lay between the germline ends. The CDR3 is 15 amino acids. Combining the CDR3 with reference TRBV15 and TRBJ2-1 gives the whole variable domain DAMVIQNPRYQVTQFGKPVTLSCSQTLNHNVMYWYQQKSSQAPKLLFHYYDKDFNNEADTPDNFQSRRPNTSFCFLDIRSPGLGDTAMYLCATSRDRASYNEQFFGPGTRLTVL.

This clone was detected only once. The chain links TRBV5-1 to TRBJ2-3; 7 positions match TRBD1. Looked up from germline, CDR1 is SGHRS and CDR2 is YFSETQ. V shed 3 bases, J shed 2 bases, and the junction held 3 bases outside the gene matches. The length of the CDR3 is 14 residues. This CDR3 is CASSWDSTTDTQYF. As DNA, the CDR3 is TGCGCCAGCAGCTGGGACAGCACCACAGATACGCAGTATTTT.

CDR3 sequence reads: CASSQRTDSYEQYF. CDR3 in DNA: TGTGCCAGCAGCCAGCGGACAGATTCCTACGAGCAGTACTTC. The chain joins TRBV7-6 to TRBJ2-7; possible D gene TRBD1, 6 bases. CDR1 SGHVS and CDR2 FNYEAQ come from the germline V gene. The CDR3 is 14 amino acids. The V end lost 5 bases, the J end lost 1 base, and 12 bases lay between the germline ends.

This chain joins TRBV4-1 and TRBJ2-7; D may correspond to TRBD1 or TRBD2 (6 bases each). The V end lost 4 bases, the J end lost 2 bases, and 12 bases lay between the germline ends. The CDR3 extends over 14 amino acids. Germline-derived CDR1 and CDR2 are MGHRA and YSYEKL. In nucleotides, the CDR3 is TGCGCCAGCAGCCCGGAGGGGGTGGCCTACGAGCAGTACTTC. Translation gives CASSPEGVAYEQYF.

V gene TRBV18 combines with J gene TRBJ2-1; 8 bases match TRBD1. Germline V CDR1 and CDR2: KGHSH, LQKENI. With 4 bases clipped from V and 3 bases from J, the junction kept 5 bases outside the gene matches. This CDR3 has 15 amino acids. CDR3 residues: CASSQGTGGYNEQFF. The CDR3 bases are TGTGCCAGCTCACAGGGAACAGGGGGCTACAATGAGCAGTTCTTC.

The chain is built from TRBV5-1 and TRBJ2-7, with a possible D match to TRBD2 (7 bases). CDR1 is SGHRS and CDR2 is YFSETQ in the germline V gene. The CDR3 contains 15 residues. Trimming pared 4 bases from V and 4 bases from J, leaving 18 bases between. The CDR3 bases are TGCGCCAGCAGCCTCCGCGGGGGCGCGAATTACGAGCAGTACTTC. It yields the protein CASSLRGGANYEQYF. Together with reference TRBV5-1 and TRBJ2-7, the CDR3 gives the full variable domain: KAGVTQTPRYLIKTRGQQVTLSCSPISGHRSVSWYQQTPGQGLQFLFEYFSETQRNKGNFPGRFSGRQFSNSRSEMNVSTLELGDSALYLCASSLRGGANYEQYFGPGTRLTVT.

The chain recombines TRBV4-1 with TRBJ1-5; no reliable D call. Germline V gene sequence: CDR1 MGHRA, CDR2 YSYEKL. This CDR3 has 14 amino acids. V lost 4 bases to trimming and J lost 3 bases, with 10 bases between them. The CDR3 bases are TGCGCCAGCAGCCCCTTGGTTGACAATCAGCCCCAGCATTTT. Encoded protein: CASSPLVDNQPQHF.

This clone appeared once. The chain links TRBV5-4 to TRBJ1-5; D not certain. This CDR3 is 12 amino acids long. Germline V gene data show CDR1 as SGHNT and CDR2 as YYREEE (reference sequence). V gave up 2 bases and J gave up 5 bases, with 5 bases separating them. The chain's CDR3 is CASSLADQPQHF. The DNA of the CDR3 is TGTGCCAGCAGCTTAGCGGATCAGCCCCAGCATTTT.